The 5 T cell receptor beta chains listed next were all sequenced from one sample in a study of shared clonotypes between healthy human individuals. Terminally differentiated effector memory CD45RA+ cells were excluded by CCR7 positive selection of CD45RO-negative cells. TCRdb's table, derived via immunoSEQ multiplex PCR, lists solely in-frame clones and lacks some. The data hold around 650,000 clones, with approximately 96% observed a single time. Sequencing was performed on naive CD8+ T cells sorted from blood. These receptors originate from a woman aged 25 to 39 in good health.

This clone was detected only once. The chain carries TRBV7-2 and TRBJ2-7; D is possibly TRBD2 (5 bases). CDR3 length: 15 residues. V gave up 3 bases and J gave up 0 bases, with 12 bases separating them. Germline lookup yields CDR1 SGHTA and CDR2 FQGNSA. CDR3 protein: CASSFLSGISYEQYF. The CDR3 coding sequence is TGTGCCAGCAGCTTTCTTTCCGGGATCTCCTACGAGCAGTACTTC.

The V gene is TRBV27, the J gene TRBJ1-4, with D possibly matching TRBD1 (6 bases). This CDR3 has 14 residues. Germline values: CDR1 MNHEY, CDR2 SMNVEV (reference sequence). Trimming removed 6 bases at V and 7 bases at J, with 15 bases between. The DNA for the CDR3 is TGTGCCAGCAGGGGGGGCACCAGGGGTGAAAAACTGTTTTTT. This translates into CASRGGTRGEKLFF.

This clone has a single count. The genes are TRBV27 and TRBJ2-3; 8 nucleotides line up with TRBD2. This CDR3 has 16 residues. Looked up from germline, CDR1 is MNHEY and CDR2 is SMNVEV (reference sequence). The ends lost 5 bases at V and 4 bases at J; junction bases unmatched: 11. CDR3 DNA: TGTGCCAGCAGTCACGGTGCGGGAGGTAAATCAGATACGCAGTATTTT. Translating it yields CASSHGAGGKSDTQYF.

This rearrangement joins TRBV7-7 to TRBJ1-3; a weak D match, TRBD1 (5 bases). Trimming left V 3 bases short and J 0 bases short, with 9 bases between. The CDR3 has 15 amino acids. Germline loops: CDR1 SSHAT, CDR2 FNYEAQ (reference sequence). The CDR3 DNA reads as TGTGCCAGCAGCTTGGGGGATGGCTCTGGAAACACCATATATTTT. Its protein product is CASSLGDGSGNTIYF.

The chain couples TRBV28 to TRBJ2-7, with D perhaps TRBD1 or TRBD2 (6 bases each). The V end lost 8 bases, the J end lost 3 bases, and 17 bases lay between the germline ends. Per germline, CDR1 MDHEN and CDR2 SYDVKM. This CDR3 contains 14 residues. CDR3 residues: CASSSGAGIYEQYF. CDR3 DNA sequence: TGTGCCAGCTCCTCGGGGGCGGGAATCTACGAGCAGTACTTC.